These 15 T cell receptor beta chains came from one sample sequenced in a study of OX40 agonist ivuxolimab in advanced cancers. Repertoires were generated with immunoSEQ multiplex PCR, while TCRdb's copy carries only in-frame clones and drops some. Among some 30,000 clones listed, 79% were seen once. Specimen: CD4+ or CD8+ T cells sorted from blood, collected in a trial of the OX40 agonist ivuxolimab. The receptors derive from an adult with an advanced solid tumor such as melanoma, head and neck, liver or kidney cancer.

The chain recombines TRBV30 with TRBJ1-1; no clear D gene. Trimming cost V 1 base and J 4 bases, with 13 bases left between them. The V gene's germline CDR1 is GTSNPN and CDR2 SVGIG (reference sequence). The CDR3 length is 14 residues. The CDR3 DNA reads TGTGCCTGGAGTGGCCCCAGTCTGGCCACTGAAGCTTTCTTT. Translation: CAWSGPSLATEAFF.

This clone was counted once. CDR3: CASSKFAGGGQPQHF. The CDR3 DNA follows: TGTGCCAGCAGTAAGTTCGCAGGAGGCGGTCAGCCCCAGCATTTT. This chain connects TRBV27 to TRBJ1-5; D gene ambiguous. Germline assignment: CDR1 MNHEY and CDR2 SMNVEV (reference sequence). Trimming pared 5 bases from V and 6 bases from J, leaving 17 bases between. This CDR3 has 15 amino acids.

V is TRBV4-1 and J is TRBJ2-7; 8 nucleotides line up with TRBD1. There are 14 residues in the CDR3. V shed 1 base, J shed 2 bases, and the junction held 1 base outside the gene matches. The germline CDR1 and CDR2 sequences are MGHRA and YSYEKL. As DNA, the CDR3 is TGCGCCAGCAGCCAAGTGGGACAGGCCTACGAGCAGTACTTC. This encodes CASSQVGQAYEQYF.

The chain combines TRBV27 with TRBJ2-1; 9 bases agree with TRBD2. Trimming took 6 bases from V and 2 from J; bases not matched to a gene: 8. The CDR3 spans 16 residues. Germline assignment: CDR1 MNHEY and CDR2 SMNVEV (reference sequence). CDR3 nucleotide sequence: TGTGCCAGCAGCCGCGGGGGGGCAATGACCTACAATGAGCAGTTCTTC. Translation gives CASSRGGAMTYNEQFF.

This chain links TRBV28 with TRBJ2-7; 8 nucleotides agree with TRBD2. The length of the CDR3 is 16 residues. V dropped 3 bases and J dropped 2; count of bases not matched to a gene: 9. Germline V gene sequence: CDR1 MDHEN, CDR2 SYDVKM. The CDR3, as DNA: TGTGCCAGCAGTTTGGGGGAAGCGGGGGATCCCTACGAGCAGTACTTC. It codes for CASSLGEAGDPYEQYF. The full variable domain, completed using reference TRBV28 and TRBJ2-7, is DVKVTQSSRYLVKRTGEKVFLECVQDMDHENMFWYRQDPGLGLRLIYFSYDVKMKEKGDIPEGYSVSREKKERFSLILESASTNQTSMYLCASSLGEAGDPYEQYFGPGTRLTVT.

The chain links TRBV5-1 to TRBJ2-2; tentatively, D is TRBD1 (6 bases). This CDR3 is built from 14 residues. The germline CDR1 and CDR2 sequences are SGHRS and YFSETQ. Trimming stripped 4 bases from V and 4 bases from J, with 11 bases between. This CDR3 is CASSRQEFTGELFF. DNA for the CDR3: TGCGCCAGCAGCAGACAGGAGTTCACCGGGGAGCTGTTTTTT.

The chain couples TRBV4-1 to TRBJ1-4; D remains unclear. Germline loops: CDR1 MGHRA, CDR2 YSYEKL. Between the trimmed V and J ends, which lost 4 bases and 4 bases, there was a span of 16 bases. The CDR3 runs 16 residues. This CDR3 reads CASSPSGRANNEKLFF. The CDR3 coding sequence is TGCGCCAGCAGCCCATCCGGGAGGGCGAATAATGAAAAACTGTTTTTT.

The V and J genes are TRBV28 and TRBJ1-3, with a weak D call TRBD1 (5 bases). The CDR3 is made up of 16 amino acids. Germline V CDR1 and CDR2: MDHEN, SYDVKM. V was cut by 2 bases and J by 1 base, with 12 bases left in between. The CDR3 loop is CASSLPNDRSGNTIYF. The CDR3 coding sequence is TGTGCCAGCAGTTTACCCAACGACAGATCTGGAAACACCATATATTTT.

This clone was counted only a few times. V usage is TRBV19 and J usage is TRBJ2-7, with D unresolved. The CDR3 covers 13 residues. Germline assignment: CDR1 LNHDA and CDR2 SQIVND (reference sequence). V was shortened by 1 base and J by 1 base, with 5 bases between the two germline ends. The CDR3 sequence is CASSIGLSYEQYF. CDR3 nucleotides: TGTGCCAGTAGTATAGGGCTTTCCTACGAGCAGTACTTC.

This CDR3 reads CAWSVGTSTDTQYF. The CDR3, as DNA: TGTGCCTGGAGTGTGGGGACTAGCACAGATACGCAGTATTTT. The V call is TRBV30, the J call TRBJ2-3; D possibly corresponds to TRBD2 (6 bases). Germline V gene lookup returns CDR1 GTSNPN and CDR2 SVGIG (reference sequence). The germline V and J ends were trimmed by 0 bases and 0 bases, with 7 bases remaining between them. This CDR3 is built from 14 residues.

This clone was seen a few times. J is TRBJ2-2 and V is TRBV5-4; D is perhaps TRBD1 or TRBD2 (5 bases each). This CDR3 contains 16 residues. Per germline, CDR1 SGHNT and CDR2 YYREEE (reference sequence). The germline V and J ends were trimmed by 0 bases and 3 bases, with 12 bases remaining between them. This CDR3 reads CASSLGELGDTGELFF. CDR3 coding DNA: TGTGCCAGCAGCTTGGGAGAGTTGGGGGACACCGGGGAGCTGTTTTTT.

V is TRBV19 and J is TRBJ2-7; TRBD2 is a possible D gene (7 bases). This CDR3 is 15 amino acids long. Trimming shortened V by 1 base and J by 3 bases, and 13 bases separated the two germline ends. The germline CDR1 and CDR2 sequences are LNHDA and SQIVND (reference sequence). The CDR3 region has the DNA TGTGCCAGTAGTATAGGGGGGGGACAAGTCTACGAGCAGTACTTC. Translation gives CASSIGGGQVYEQYF.

The CDR3 nucleotides are TGTGCCAGTTTCTCTAGGGACGAGCAGTTCTTC. Translation: CASFSRDEQFF. V gene TRBV18 combines with J gene TRBJ2-1; either TRBD1 or TRBD2 may supply D (5 bases each). Germline CDR1 and CDR2: KGHSH and LQKENI. The CDR3 loop spans 11 amino acids. Deletions cut 9 bases from V and 10 bases from J, with 13 bases between.

The chain links TRBV5-1 to TRBJ2-1, with D possibly being TRBD2 (6 bases). The V end lost 0 bases, the J end lost 7 bases, and 17 bases lay between the germline ends. The CDR3 runs 16 residues. Germline V CDR1 and CDR2: SGHRS, YFSETQ. CDR3 sequence reads: CASSLEAGGVANEQFF. The CDR3 DNA is TGCGCCAGCAGCTTGGAAGCCGGCGGGGTAGCGAATGAGCAGTTCTTC.

This clone appeared a few times. This CDR3 reads CASSGDTQYF. CDR3 nucleotide sequence: TGTGCCAGTAGTGGAGATACGCAGTATTTT. The V gene is TRBV19, the J gene TRBJ2-3; D gene uncertain. Between the trimmed V and J ends, which lost 5 bases and 5 bases, there was a span of 2 bases. CDR1 and CDR2 from the germline V gene are LNHDA and SQIVND (reference sequence). The CDR3 runs 10 residues.